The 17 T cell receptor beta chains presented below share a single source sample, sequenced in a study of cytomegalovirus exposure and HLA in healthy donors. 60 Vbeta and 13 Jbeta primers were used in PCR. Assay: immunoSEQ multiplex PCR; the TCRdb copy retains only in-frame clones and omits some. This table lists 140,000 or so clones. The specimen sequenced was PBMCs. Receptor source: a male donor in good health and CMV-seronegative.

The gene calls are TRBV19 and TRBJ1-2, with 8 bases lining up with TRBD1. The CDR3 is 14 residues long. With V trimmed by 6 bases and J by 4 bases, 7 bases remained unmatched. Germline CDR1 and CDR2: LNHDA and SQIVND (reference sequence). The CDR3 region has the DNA TGTGCCAGTAGCCAAATGACAGGGGTCTATGGCTACACCTTC. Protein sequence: CASSQMTGVYGYTF.

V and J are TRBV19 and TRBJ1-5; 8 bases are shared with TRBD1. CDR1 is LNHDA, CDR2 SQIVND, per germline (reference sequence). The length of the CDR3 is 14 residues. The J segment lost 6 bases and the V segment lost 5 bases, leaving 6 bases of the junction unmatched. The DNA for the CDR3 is TGTGCCAGTAGTGTCAGGACAGGGCCTCAGCCCCAGCATTTT. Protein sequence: CASSVRTGPQPQHF. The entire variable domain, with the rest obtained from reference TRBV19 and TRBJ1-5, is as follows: DGGITQSPKYLFRKEGQNVTLSCEQNLNHDAMYWYRQDPGQGLRLIYYSQIVNDFQKGDIAEGYSVSREKKESFPLTVTSAQKNPTAFYLCASSVRTGPQPQHFGDGTRLSIL.

The CDR3, as DNA: TGCGCCAGCAGCTTAGGGACAGCTGAAAATTCACCCCTCCACTTT. Protein product: CASSLGTAENSPLHF. V and J are TRBV5-1 and TRBJ1-6, with 7 bases fitting TRBD1. This CDR3 is 15 amino acids long. Germline V gives CDR1 SGHRS, CDR2 YFSETQ. With V trimmed by 2 bases and J by 7 bases, 6 bases remained unmatched.

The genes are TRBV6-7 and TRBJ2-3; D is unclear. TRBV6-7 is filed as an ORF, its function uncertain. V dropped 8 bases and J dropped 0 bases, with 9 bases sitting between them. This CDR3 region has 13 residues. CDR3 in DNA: TGTGCCAGCTTATATCCTAGCACAGATACGCAGTATTTT. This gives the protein CASLYPSTDTQYF.

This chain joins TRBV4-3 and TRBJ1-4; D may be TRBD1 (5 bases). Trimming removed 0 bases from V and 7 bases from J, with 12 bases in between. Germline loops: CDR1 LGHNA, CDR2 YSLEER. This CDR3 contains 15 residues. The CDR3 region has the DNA TGCGCCAGCAGCCAAGATGGAGGGGACGGTGAAAAACTGTTTTTT. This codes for CASSQDGGDGEKLFF.

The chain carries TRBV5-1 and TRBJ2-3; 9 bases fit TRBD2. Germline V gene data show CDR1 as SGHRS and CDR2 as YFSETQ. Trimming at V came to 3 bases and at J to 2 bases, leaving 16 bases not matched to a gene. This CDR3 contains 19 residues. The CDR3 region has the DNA TGCGCCAGCAGCTCCCCCCGGGGACTAGCTCCAACGTTCACAGATACGCAGTATTTT. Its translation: CASSSPRGLAPTFTDTQYF.

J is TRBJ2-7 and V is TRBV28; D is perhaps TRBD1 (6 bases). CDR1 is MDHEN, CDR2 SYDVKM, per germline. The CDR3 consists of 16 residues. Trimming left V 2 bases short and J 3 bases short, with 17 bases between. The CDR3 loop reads CASSLATGRPNYEQYF. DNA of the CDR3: TGTGCCAGCAGTTTAGCAACAGGGCGACCCAACTACGAGCAGTACTTC.

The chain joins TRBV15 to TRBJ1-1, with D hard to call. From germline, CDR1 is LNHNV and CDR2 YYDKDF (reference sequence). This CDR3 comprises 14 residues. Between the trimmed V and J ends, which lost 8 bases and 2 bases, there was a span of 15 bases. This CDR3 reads CATQTGSHNTEAFF. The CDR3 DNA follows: TGTGCCACCCAGACCGGGTCTCATAACACTGAAGCTTTCTTT.

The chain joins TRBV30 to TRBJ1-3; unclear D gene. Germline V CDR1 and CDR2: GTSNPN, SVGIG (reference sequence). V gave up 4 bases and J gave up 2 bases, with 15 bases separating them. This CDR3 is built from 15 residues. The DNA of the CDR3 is TGTGCCTGGATAGCTAACTCTTACCCTGGAAACACCATATATTTT. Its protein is CAWIANSYPGNTIYF.

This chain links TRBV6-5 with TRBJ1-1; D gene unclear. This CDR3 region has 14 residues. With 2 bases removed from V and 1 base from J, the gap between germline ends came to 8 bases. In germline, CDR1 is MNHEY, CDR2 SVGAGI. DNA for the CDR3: TGTGCCAGCAGTTACGCGTCAGGGAACACTGAAGCTTTCTTT. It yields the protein CASSYASGNTEAFF.

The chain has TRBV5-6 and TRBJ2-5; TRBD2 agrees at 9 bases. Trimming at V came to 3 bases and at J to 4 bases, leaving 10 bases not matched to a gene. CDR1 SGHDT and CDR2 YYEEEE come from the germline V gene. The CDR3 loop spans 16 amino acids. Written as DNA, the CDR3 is TGTGCCAGCAGCTCACCACTAGCGGGTGGTAGAGAGACCCAGTACTTC. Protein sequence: CASSSPLAGGRETQYF.

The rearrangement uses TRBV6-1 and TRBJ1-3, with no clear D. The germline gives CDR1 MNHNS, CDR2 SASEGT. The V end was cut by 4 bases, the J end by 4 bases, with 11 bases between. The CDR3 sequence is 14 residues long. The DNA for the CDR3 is TGTGCCAGCAGTGGTGGGGAGTACGGAAACACCATATATTTT. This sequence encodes CASSGGEYGNTIYF.

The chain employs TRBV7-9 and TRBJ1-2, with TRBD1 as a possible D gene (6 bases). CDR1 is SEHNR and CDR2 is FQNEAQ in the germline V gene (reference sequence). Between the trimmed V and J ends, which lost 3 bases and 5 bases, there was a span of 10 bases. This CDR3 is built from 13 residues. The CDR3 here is CASSLWQGYGYTF. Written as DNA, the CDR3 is TGTGCCAGCAGCTTGTGGCAGGGGTATGGCTACACCTTC.

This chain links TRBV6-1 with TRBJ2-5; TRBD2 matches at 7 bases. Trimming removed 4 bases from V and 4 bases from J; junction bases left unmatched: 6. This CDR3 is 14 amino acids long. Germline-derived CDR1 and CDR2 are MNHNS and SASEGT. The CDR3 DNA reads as TGTGCCAGCAGTGTGAGACTAGCCCCAGAGACCCAGTACTTC. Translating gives CASSVRLAPETQYF.

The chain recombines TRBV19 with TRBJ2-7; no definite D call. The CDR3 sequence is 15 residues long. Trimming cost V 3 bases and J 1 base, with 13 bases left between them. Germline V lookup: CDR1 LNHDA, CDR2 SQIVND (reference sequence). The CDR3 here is CASSINTHPSYEQYF. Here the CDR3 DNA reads TGTGCCAGTAGTATTAATACTCACCCTTCCTACGAGCAGTACTTC.

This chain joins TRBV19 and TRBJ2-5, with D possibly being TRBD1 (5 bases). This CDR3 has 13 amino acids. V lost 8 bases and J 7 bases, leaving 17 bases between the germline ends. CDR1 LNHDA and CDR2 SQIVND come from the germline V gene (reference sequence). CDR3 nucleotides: TGTGCCAGTTCGTGGGCAGGGTATGCGACCCAGTACTTC. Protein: CASSWAGYATQYF.

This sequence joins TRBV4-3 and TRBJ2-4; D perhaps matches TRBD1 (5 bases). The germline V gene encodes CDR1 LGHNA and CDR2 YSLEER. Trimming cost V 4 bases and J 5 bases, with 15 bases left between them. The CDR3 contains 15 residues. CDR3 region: CASSRSTATQNIQYF. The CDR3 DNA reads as TGCGCCAGCAGCCGCTCGACAGCGACCCAAAACATTCAGTACTTC.